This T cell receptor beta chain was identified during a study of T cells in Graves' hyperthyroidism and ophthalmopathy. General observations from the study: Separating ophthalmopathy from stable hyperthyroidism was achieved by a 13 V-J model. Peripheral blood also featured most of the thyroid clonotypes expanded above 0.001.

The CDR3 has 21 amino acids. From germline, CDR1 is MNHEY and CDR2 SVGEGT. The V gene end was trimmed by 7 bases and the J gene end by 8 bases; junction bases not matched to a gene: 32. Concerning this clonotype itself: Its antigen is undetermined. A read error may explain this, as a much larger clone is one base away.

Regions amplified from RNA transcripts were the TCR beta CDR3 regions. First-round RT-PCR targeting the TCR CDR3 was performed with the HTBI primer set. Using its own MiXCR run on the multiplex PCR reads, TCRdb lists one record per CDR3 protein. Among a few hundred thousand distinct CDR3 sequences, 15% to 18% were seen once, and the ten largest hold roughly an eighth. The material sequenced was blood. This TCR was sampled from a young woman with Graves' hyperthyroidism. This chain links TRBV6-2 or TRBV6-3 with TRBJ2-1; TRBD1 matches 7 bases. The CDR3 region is CASTLPTGTASPGRGYDEQFF. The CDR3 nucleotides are TGTGCCAGCACCCTGCCCACCGGGACAGCATCACCTGGAAGGGGATACGATGAGCAGTTCTTC.